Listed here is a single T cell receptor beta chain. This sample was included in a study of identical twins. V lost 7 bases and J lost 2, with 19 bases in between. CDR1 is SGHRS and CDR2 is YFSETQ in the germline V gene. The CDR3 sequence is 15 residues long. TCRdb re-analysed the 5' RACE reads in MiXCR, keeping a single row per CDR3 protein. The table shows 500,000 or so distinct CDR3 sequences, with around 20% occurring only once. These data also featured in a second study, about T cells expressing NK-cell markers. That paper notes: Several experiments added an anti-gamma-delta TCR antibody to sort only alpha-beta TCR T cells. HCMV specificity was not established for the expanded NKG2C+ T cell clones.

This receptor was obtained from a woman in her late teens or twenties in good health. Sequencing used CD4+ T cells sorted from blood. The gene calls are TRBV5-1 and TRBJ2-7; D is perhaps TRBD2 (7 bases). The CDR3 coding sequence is TGCGCCAGCCGCCCTTTCGGGGGGCAGACCTACGAGCAGTACTTC. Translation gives CASRPFGGQTYEQYF.